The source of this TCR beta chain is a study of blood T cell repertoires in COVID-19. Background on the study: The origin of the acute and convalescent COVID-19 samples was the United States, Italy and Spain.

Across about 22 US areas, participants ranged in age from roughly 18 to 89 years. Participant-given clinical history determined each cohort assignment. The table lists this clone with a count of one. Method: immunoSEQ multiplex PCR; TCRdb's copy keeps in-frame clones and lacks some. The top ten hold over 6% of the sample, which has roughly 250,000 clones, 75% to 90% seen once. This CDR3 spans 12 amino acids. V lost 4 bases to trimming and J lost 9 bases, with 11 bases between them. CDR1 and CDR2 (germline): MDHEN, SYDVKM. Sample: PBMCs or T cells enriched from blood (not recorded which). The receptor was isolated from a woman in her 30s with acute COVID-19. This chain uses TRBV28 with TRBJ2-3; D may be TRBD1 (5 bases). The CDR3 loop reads CASSYTGGTQYF. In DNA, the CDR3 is TGTGCCAGCAGTTACACAGGTGGGACGCAGTATTTT.